This is a list of T cell receptor beta chains from one sample in a study of blood T cells in healthy people across ages. TCRdb reanalysed the 5' RACE reads using MiXCR and keeps one entry per CDR3 protein. The table includes approximately 320,000 distinct CDR3 sequences, 27% detected once. Sequencing was done on a sample of blood. Receptor source: a woman in her 70s in good health. Each CDR3 is given with its conserved first and last residue. A D gene is named only where the DNA matches it firmly. Some rows mark clone size as missing; the rest say once, few, many or name a class of expanded clone.

len: 12
v_gene: TRBV6-2/TRBV6-3
d_gene: .
abundance: many
j_gene: TRBJ1-2
CDR3nt: TGTGCCAGCAGCTTCCAGGGTTTGCCATACACCTTC
CDR3aa: CASSFQGLPYTF

len: 13
v_gene: TRBV5-1
d_gene: .
abundance: few
j_gene: TRBJ1-1
CDR3nt: TGCGCCAGCAGCTTGAAAGGTGACACTGAAGCTTTCTTT
CDR3aa: CASSLKGDTEAFF

len: 13
v_gene: TRBV13
d_gene: .
abundance: many
j_gene: TRBJ1-1
CDR3nt: TGTGCCAGCAGTTTAGGGGAGTACACTGAAGCTTTCTTT
CDR3aa: CASSLGEYTEAFF

len: 17
v_gene: TRBV5-1
d_gene: .
abundance: .
j_gene: TRBJ2-2
CDR3nt: TGCGCCAGCAGCCCATCCTTAGGGACAACGAACACCGGGGAGCTGTTTTTT
CDR3aa: CASSPSLGTTNTGELFF

len: 13
v_gene: TRBV5-1
d_gene: .
abundance: many
j_gene: TRBJ2-7
CDR3nt: TGCGCCAGCAGCTCGGGTAACTCCTACGAGCAGTACTTC
CDR3aa: CASSSGNSYEQYF

len: 13
v_gene: TRBV2
d_gene: TRBD2
abundance: .
j_gene: TRBJ2-3
CDR3nt: TGTGCCAGCAGAGCGGGAGGCACAGATACGCAGTATTTT
CDR3aa: CASRAGGTDTQYF

len: 14
v_gene: TRBV28
d_gene: .
abundance: .
j_gene: TRBJ2-2
CDR3nt: TGTGCCAGCAGTTTTGCCCTAAACACCGGGGAGCTGTTTTTT
CDR3aa: CASSFALNTGELFF

len: 12
v_gene: TRBV7-2
d_gene: .
abundance: many
j_gene: TRBJ2-1
CDR3nt: TGTGCCAGCAGCTTAGCGCGGAATGAGCAGTTCTTC
CDR3aa: CASSLARNEQFF

len: 13
v_gene: TRBV20-1
d_gene: .
abundance: few
j_gene: TRBJ2-7
CDR3nt: TGCAGTGCTAGAATCGGAAATACCTACGAGCAGTACTTC
CDR3aa: CSARIGNTYEQYF

len: 17
v_gene: TRBV20-1
d_gene: TRBD1
abundance: few
j_gene: TRBJ2-7
CDR3nt: TGCAGTGCTGTCCAGAGGGGACAGAGAGACTTAGGTTACGAGCAGTACTTC
CDR3aa: CSAVQRGQRDLGYEQYF

len: 15
v_gene: TRBV12-3/TRBV12-4
d_gene: .
abundance: once
j_gene: TRBJ2-5
CDR3nt: TGTGCCAGCAGTTTAAATTCTCGCGGGGTAGAGACCCAGTACTTC
CDR3aa: CASSLNSRGVETQYF

len: 15
v_gene: TRBV11-2
d_gene: .
abundance: once
j_gene: TRBJ1-4
CDR3nt: TGTGCCAGCAGCACTAGGTCAGGGCTGAATGAAAAACTGTTTTTT
CDR3aa: CASSTRSGLNEKLFF

len: 13
v_gene: TRBV7-8
d_gene: .
abundance: many
j_gene: TRBJ2-5
CDR3nt: TGTGCCAGCAGGTACGGGTCCCAAGAGACCCAGTACTTC
CDR3aa: CASRYGSQETQYF

len: 15
v_gene: TRBV10-3
d_gene: .
abundance: .
j_gene: TRBJ2-3
CDR3nt: TGTGCCATCAGCGCGGGGCTTGGGCAGGCAGATACGCAGTATTTT
CDR3aa: CAISAGLGQADTQYF

len: 17
v_gene: TRBV12-5
d_gene: TRBD2
abundance: few
j_gene: TRBJ2-5
CDR3nt: TGTGCTAGTGGTTTTTGGGGGGGAGTCTGGGACCAAGAGACCCAGTACTTC
CDR3aa: CASGFWGGVWDQETQYF

len: 14
v_gene: TRBV7-6
d_gene: .
abundance: many
j_gene: TRBJ1-4
CDR3nt: TGTGCCAGCAGCGAAGACAGGACCAATGAAAAACTGTTTTTT
CDR3aa: CASSEDRTNEKLFF

len: 15
v_gene: TRBV7-2
d_gene: TRBD1
abundance: .
j_gene: TRBJ2-1
CDR3nt: TGTGCCAGCAGCTTTCAAGGACAGGGGACCAATGAGCAGTTCTTC
CDR3aa: CASSFQGQGTNEQFF

len: 11
v_gene: TRBV29-1
d_gene: .
abundance: .
j_gene: TRBJ1-2
CDR3nt: TGCAGCGTTGGGGCAGAATATGGCTACACCTTC
CDR3aa: CSVGAEYGYTF

len: 14
v_gene: TRBV28
d_gene: .
abundance: .
j_gene: TRBJ1-4
CDR3nt: TGTGCCAGCAGTTTCCTTGTCGTCCGGGAAAAACTGTTTTTT
CDR3aa: CASSFLVVREKLFF

len: 14
v_gene: TRBV6-2/TRBV6-3
d_gene: .
abundance: .
j_gene: TRBJ2-7
CDR3nt: TGTGCCAGCAGTTACCAGAGGGGACCCTACGAGCAGTACTTC
CDR3aa: CASSYQRGPYEQYF

len: 13
v_gene: TRBV29-1
d_gene: .
abundance: few
j_gene: TRBJ2-3
CDR3nt: TGCAGCGTTGTTGACCCTCTCGTGGATACGCAGTATTTT
CDR3aa: CSVVDPLVDTQYF

len: 13
v_gene: TRBV7-2
d_gene: .
abundance: many
j_gene: TRBJ1-4
CDR3nt: TGTGCCAGCAGCTCCGGGCTTAATGAAAAACTGTTTTTT
CDR3aa: CASSSGLNEKLFF

len: 14
v_gene: TRBV20-1
d_gene: .
abundance: .
j_gene: TRBJ2-1
CDR3nt: TGCAGCCCAGCGGGGACAGACAAATACAATGAGCAGTTCTTC
CDR3aa: CSPAGTDKYNEQFF

len: 13
v_gene: TRBV5-1
d_gene: TRBD2
abundance: .
j_gene: TRBJ2-1
CDR3nt: TGCGCCAGCAAGGACCCCGGGGGGAATGAGCAGTTCTTC
CDR3aa: CASKDPGGNEQFF

len: 17
v_gene: TRBV7-2
d_gene: TRBD2
abundance: few
j_gene: TRBJ2-5
CDR3nt: TGTGCCAGCAGCCCATCGACTAGCGGGAGAACCCAAGAGACCCAGTACTTC
CDR3aa: CASSPSTSGRTQETQYF

len: 15
v_gene: TRBV7-9
d_gene: .
abundance: few
j_gene: TRBJ1-1
CDR3nt: TGTGCCAGCAGCTTCCCTCTTACAGGTGGAGGCGAAGCTTTCTTT
CDR3aa: CASSFPLTGGGEAFF

len: 14
v_gene: TRBV3-1
d_gene: TRBD2
abundance: .
j_gene: TRBJ2-7
CDR3nt: TGTGCCAGCAGCCAAGACGGGACTACCTACGAGCAGTACTTC
CDR3aa: CASSQDGTTYEQYF

len: 17
v_gene: TRBV29-1
d_gene: .
abundance: .
j_gene: TRBJ2-3
CDR3nt: TGCAGTGCCAGGGGGACTAAAACTAGAGGTGCAACAGATACGCAGTATTTT
CDR3aa: CSARGTKTRGATDTQYF

len: 16
v_gene: TRBV9
d_gene: .
abundance: few
j_gene: TRBJ2-7
CDR3nt: TGTGCCAGCAGCGTAGATCGGTGGGCCTCCTTATACGAGCAGTACTTC
CDR3aa: CASSVDRWASLYEQYF

len: 13
v_gene: TRBV29-1
d_gene: TRBD2
abundance: many
j_gene: TRBJ2-5
CDR3nt: TGCAGCGGGTCGGCGGGAGAGCGAGAGACCCAGTACTTC
CDR3aa: CSGSAGERETQYF

len: 15
v_gene: TRBV4-3
d_gene: TRBD1
abundance: .
j_gene: TRBJ2-1
CDR3nt: TGCGCCAGCAGCCAAGGGACAGGGTTTTACAATGAGCAGTTCTTC
CDR3aa: CASSQGTGFYNEQFF

len: 12
v_gene: TRBV29-1
d_gene: .
abundance: many
j_gene: TRBJ1-4
CDR3nt: TGCAGCGTCTGGGGCCCAGGCGATGAACTGTTTTTT
CDR3aa: CSVWGPGDELFF

len: 14
v_gene: TRBV28
d_gene: TRBD1
abundance: few
j_gene: TRBJ1-2
CDR3nt: TGTGCCAGCAGCCGAACCGGGACAGACAGCGGCAACACCTTC
CDR3aa: CASSRTGTDSGNTF

len: 13
v_gene: TRBV29-1
d_gene: .
abundance: few
j_gene: TRBJ1-5
CDR3nt: TGCAGCGTTGAGTCGGCCGACAATCAGCCCCAGCATTTT
CDR3aa: CSVESADNQPQHF

len: 15
v_gene: TRBV18
d_gene: TRBD1
abundance: .
j_gene: TRBJ2-7
CDR3nt: TGTGCCAGCTCACCTCCATGGACAGGAGGCTACGAGCAGTACTTC
CDR3aa: CASSPPWTGGYEQYF

len: 15
v_gene: TRBV4-2
d_gene: TRBD1
abundance: .
j_gene: TRBJ2-7
CDR3nt: TGTGCCAGCAGCCAAGGAGGGCAGGGGGCATACGAGCAGTACTTC
CDR3aa: CASSQGGQGAYEQYF

len: 14
v_gene: TRBV15
d_gene: .
abundance: few
j_gene: TRBJ2-1
CDR3nt: TGTGCCACCAGCGGTGGGGACTTCTACAATGAGCAGTTCTTC
CDR3aa: CATSGGDFYNEQFF

len: 17
v_gene: TRBV5-1
d_gene: TRBD1
abundance: .
j_gene: TRBJ2-5
CDR3nt: TGCGCCAGCAGCTTGGGACAGGGGGCTCAGTACCAAGAGACCCAGTACTTC
CDR3aa: CASSLGQGAQYQETQYF

len: 14
v_gene: TRBV11-2
d_gene: .
abundance: .
j_gene: TRBJ1-1
CDR3nt: TGTGCCAGCAGCTTTGGGGCGACGAACACTGAAGCTTTCTTT
CDR3aa: CASSFGATNTEAFF

len: 11
v_gene: TRBV2
d_gene: .
abundance: few
j_gene: TRBJ2-4
CDR3nt: TGTGCCAGCAGGGTCGAAAACATTCAGTACTTC
CDR3aa: CASRVENIQYF

len: 14
v_gene: TRBV30
d_gene: TRBD1
abundance: once
j_gene: TRBJ2-3
CDR3nt: TGTGCCTGGAGTGACGAGGGGGCGTCAGATACGCAGTATTTT
CDR3aa: CAWSDEGASDTQYF

len: 15
v_gene: TRBV7-3
d_gene: TRBD1
abundance: .
j_gene: TRBJ2-1
CDR3nt: TGTGCCAGCAGTTCGGACAGGGGTTTTTACAATGAGCAGTTCTTC
CDR3aa: CASSSDRGFYNEQFF

len: 15
v_gene: TRBV28
d_gene: .
abundance: .
j_gene: TRBJ2-7
CDR3nt: TGTGCCAGCAGTTTCGCCAGGGTGAGCTCCTACGAGCAGTACTTC
CDR3aa: CASSFARVSSYEQYF

len: 12
v_gene: TRBV3-1
d_gene: .
abundance: .
j_gene: TRBJ2-1
CDR3nt: TGTGCCAGCAGCCGACTAGACGGTGAGCAGTTCTTC
CDR3aa: CASSRLDGEQFF

len: 15
v_gene: TRBV5-1
d_gene: TRBD1
abundance: many
j_gene: TRBJ2-1
CDR3nt: TGCGCCAGCAGCTTGACTCCGGGACAGTACAATGAGCAGTTCTTC
CDR3aa: CASSLTPGQYNEQFF

len: 14
v_gene: TRBV11-2
d_gene: .
abundance: few
j_gene: TRBJ2-1
CDR3nt: TGTGCCAGCAGCCTGACTTCGGTCCCCAATGAGCAGTTCTTC
CDR3aa: CASSLTSVPNEQFF

len: 16
v_gene: TRBV4-3
d_gene: TRBD1
abundance: few
j_gene: TRBJ2-1
CDR3nt: TGCGCCAGCAGCCAAGACTGGGACAGGCCCCCCAATGAGCAGTTCTTC
CDR3aa: CASSQDWDRPPNEQFF

len: 15
v_gene: TRBV20-1
d_gene: .
abundance: .
j_gene: TRBJ2-4
CDR3nt: TGCAGTGCTAGAGAATGGGCGGGGGCCAAAAACATTCAGTACTTC
CDR3aa: CSAREWAGAKNIQYF

len: 14
v_gene: TRBV29-1
d_gene: TRBD2
abundance: .
j_gene: TRBJ2-1
CDR3nt: TGCAGCGTTGAAATCGCGACTAGCGAAAATGAGCAGTTCTTC
CDR3aa: CSVEIATSENEQFF

len: 14
v_gene: TRBV20-1
d_gene: .
abundance: .
j_gene: TRBJ2-7
CDR3nt: TGCAGTGCTAGGAAAGGGCGGGGCCCCTCCGAGCAGTACTTC
CDR3aa: CSARKGRGPSEQYF

len: 14
v_gene: TRBV7-2
d_gene: TRBD1
abundance: .
j_gene: TRBJ2-1
CDR3nt: TGTGCCAGCAGCGCAAGGACAGGGAAGAATGAGCAGTTCTTC
CDR3aa: CASSARTGKNEQFF

len: 11
v_gene: TRBV29-1
d_gene: .
abundance: .
j_gene: TRBJ2-5
CDR3nt: TGCAGCGTTGTAGGGAAGGAGACCCAGTACTTC
CDR3aa: CSVVGKETQYF

len: 18
v_gene: TRBV4-3
d_gene: .
abundance: many
j_gene: TRBJ1-6
CDR3nt: TGCGCCAGCAGCCACACCGGGGGCAGGAGCTCCTATAATTCACCCCTCCACTTT
CDR3aa: CASSHTGGRSSYNSPLHF

len: 13
v_gene: TRBV20-1
d_gene: TRBD1
abundance: .
j_gene: TRBJ1-2
CDR3nt: TGCAGTGCTCAGTCACAGGGGTCCCATGGCTACACCTTC
CDR3aa: CSAQSQGSHGYTF

len: 14
v_gene: TRBV7-2
d_gene: .
abundance: .
j_gene: TRBJ1-1
CDR3nt: TGTGCCAGCAGCTCGGGGGGCGCGGGGACTGAAGCTTTCTTT
CDR3aa: CASSSGGAGTEAFF

len: 16
v_gene: TRBV7-2
d_gene: TRBD2
abundance: .
j_gene: TRBJ2-5
CDR3nt: TGTGCCAGCAGCCGCGGACTAGCGGGAGGTAGAGAGACCCAGTACTTC
CDR3aa: CASSRGLAGGRETQYF

len: 17
v_gene: TRBV7-9
d_gene: TRBD2
abundance: .
j_gene: TRBJ2-1
CDR3nt: TGTGCCAGCAGCGCTCGACGACTAGCGGGGGGGTACAATGAGCAGTTCTTC
CDR3aa: CASSARRLAGGYNEQFF

len: 15
v_gene: TRBV5-1
d_gene: .
abundance: .
j_gene: TRBJ2-1
CDR3nt: TGCGCCAGCAGCTTTACGCCGGGGGACATAAATGAGCAGTTCTTC
CDR3aa: CASSFTPGDINEQFF

len: 13
v_gene: TRBV28
d_gene: .
abundance: few
j_gene: TRBJ1-5
CDR3nt: TGTGCCAGCAGTGCCTATACAGGGCAGCCCCAGCATTTT
CDR3aa: CASSAYTGQPQHF

len: 14
v_gene: TRBV29-1
d_gene: TRBD1
abundance: .
j_gene: TRBJ2-6
CDR3nt: TGCAGCGTTACGACAGGGTCTGGGGCCAACGTCCTGACTTTC
CDR3aa: CSVTTGSGANVLTF